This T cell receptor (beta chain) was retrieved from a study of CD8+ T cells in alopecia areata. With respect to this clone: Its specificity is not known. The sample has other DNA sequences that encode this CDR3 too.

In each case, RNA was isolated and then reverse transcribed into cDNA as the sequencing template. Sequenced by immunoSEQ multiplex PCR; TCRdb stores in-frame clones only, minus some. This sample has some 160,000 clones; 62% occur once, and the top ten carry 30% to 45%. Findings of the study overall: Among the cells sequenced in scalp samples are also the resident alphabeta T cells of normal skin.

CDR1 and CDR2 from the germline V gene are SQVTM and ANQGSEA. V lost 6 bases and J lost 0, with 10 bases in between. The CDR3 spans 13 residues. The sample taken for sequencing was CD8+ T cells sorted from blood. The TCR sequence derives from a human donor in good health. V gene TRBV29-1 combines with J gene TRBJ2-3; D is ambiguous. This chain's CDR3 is CSVTTTSTDTQYF. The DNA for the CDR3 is TGCAGCGTGACAACTACTAGCACAGATACGCAGTATTTT.